The 32 T cell receptor beta chains presented below share a single source sample, sequenced in a study of blood T cell repertoires in COVID-19. Profiled with immunoSEQ multiplex PCR; TCRdb holds only in-frame clones, not every one. Among around 170,000 clones listed, around nine tenths were seen once. The sequencing sample was made of peripheral blood. All receptors derive from a man aged 60-69 years with COVID-19, enrolled during active disease.

This chain connects TRBV28 to TRBJ1-1; D unclear. The CDR3 is made up of 13 amino acids. Trimming cost V 6 bases and J 10 bases, with 18 bases left between them. The germline V gene has CDR1 MDHEN and CDR2 SYDVKM. CDR3 region: CASSQDLSLGAFF. In DNA, the CDR3 is TGTGCCAGCAGCCAAGACTTAAGCCTGGGAGCTTTCTTT. Full variable domain (outside the CDR3, taken from reference TRBV28 and TRBJ1-1): DVKVTQSSRYLVKRTGEKVFLECVQDMDHENMFWYRQDPGLGLRLIYFSYDVKMKEKGDIPEGYSVSREKKERFSLILESASTNQTSMYLCASSQDLSLGAFFGQGTRLTVV.

The rearrangement uses TRBV29-1 and TRBJ1-4, with 10 bases matching TRBD1. Germline loops: CDR1 SQVTM, CDR2 ANQGSEA. The CDR3 is made up of 17 amino acids. V lost 5 bases and J lost 0; bases outside the gene matches: 9. CDR3 nucleotide sequence: TGCAGCGTTCTTTGGACAGGGGGAACCACAACTAATGAAAAACTGTTTTTT. It specifies CSVLWTGGTTTNEKLFF.

This rearrangement joins TRBV30 to TRBJ1-3; tentatively, D is TRBD1 (6 bases). Germline-derived CDR1 and CDR2 are GTSNPN and SVGIG (reference sequence). The CDR3 consists of 17 residues. Trimming took 1 base from V and 0 from J, leaving 16 bases between them. DNA of the CDR3: TGTGCCTGGAGTGGAAAATACGGACAGAACTCTGGAAACACCATATATTTT. This encodes CAWSGKYGQNSGNTIYF.

This clone has just one count. The CDR3 here is CASSLTGTTYEQYF. The CDR3 nucleotides read TGTGCCAGCAGCCTAACCGGGACAACCTACGAGCAGTACTTC. The V and J genes are TRBV5-5 and TRBJ2-7, with D possibly matching TRBD1 (6 bases). V was pared by 4 bases and J by 2 bases, with 13 bases between. The CDR3 covers 14 residues. Germline loops: CDR1 SGHKS, CDR2 YYEKEE (reference sequence).

The CDR3 bases are TGTGCCAGCTCACCAGGGGGGAGTCAGCCCCAGCATTTT. This codes for CASSPGGSQPQHF. The chain carries TRBV18 and TRBJ1-5, with D perhaps TRBD1 (5 bases). The CDR3 contains 13 residues. V lost 2 bases, J lost 6 bases, and 8 bases lay in between. Germline V gene lookup returns CDR1 KGHSH and CDR2 LQKENI.

This chain links TRBV27 with TRBJ1-6, with D tentatively TRBD1 (6 bases). Between the trimmed V and J ends, which lost 5 bases and 10 bases, there was a span of 18 bases. The CDR3 contains 15 residues. The V gene's germline CDR1 is MNHEY and CDR2 SMNVEV (reference sequence). This chain's CDR3 is CASSTEGRGNSPLHF. The CDR3 region has the DNA TGTGCCAGCAGTACCGAAGGCAGGGGCAACTCACCCCTCCACTTT.

The CDR3 nucleotides are TGTGCCAGCAGCGCCCGTCCACTTTTCACCGGGGAGCTGTTTTTT. This encodes CASSARPLFTGELFF. The genes are TRBV11-2 and TRBJ2-2, with unresolved D. The V end lost 5 bases, the J end lost 4 bases, and 14 bases lay between the germline ends. The germline V gene encodes CDR1 SGHAT and CDR2 FQNNGV. This CDR3 spans 15 amino acids.

This clone appeared once. The genes are TRBV6-6 and TRBJ1-1; D ambiguous. Trimming removed 5 bases from V and 8 bases from J, with 9 bases in between. Germline V gene lookup returns CDR1 MNHNY and CDR2 SVGAGI (reference sequence). The CDR3 has 11 amino acids. CDR3 sequence (DNA): TGTGCCAGCAGTGGGGAGCTAGAAGCTTTCTTT. It yields the protein CASSGELEAFF.

This chain connects TRBV7-2 to TRBJ2-1, with D possibly matching TRBD1 (5 bases). In germline, CDR1 is SGHTA, CDR2 FQGNSA. The CDR3 has 15 amino acids. Trimming took 3 bases from V and 4 from J, leaving 13 bases between them. CDR3 in amino acids: CASSFDSKKYNEQFF. In DNA, the CDR3 is TGTGCCAGCAGCTTCGACAGTAAGAAATACAATGAGCAGTTCTTC.

The chain couples TRBV4-3 to TRBJ2-5; D ambiguous. With 0 bases removed from V and 0 bases from J, the gap between germline ends came to 8 bases. Germline assignment: CDR1 LGHNA and CDR2 YSLEER. The CDR3 is 15 residues long. This chain's CDR3 is CASSQDVLYQETQYF. Written as DNA, the CDR3 is TGCGCCAGCAGCCAAGACGTATTGTACCAAGAGACCCAGTACTTC.

The chain links TRBV5-1 to TRBJ2-1, with TRBD2 matching 7 bases. In germline, CDR1 is SGHRS, CDR2 YFSETQ. The CDR3 sequence is 14 residues long. J gave up 5 bases and V 1 base, and 3 bases lay outside the gene matches. CDR3 sequence: CASSLMLADNEQFF. CDR3 DNA: TGCGCCAGCAGCTTGATGCTAGCGGACAATGAGCAGTTCTTC.

The rearrangement uses TRBV6-1 and TRBJ1-5; 11 nucleotides match TRBD1. V lost 4 bases and J lost 0; bases outside the gene matches: 11. This CDR3 comprises 19 residues. Germline-derived CDR1 and CDR2 are MNHNS and SASEGT. CDR3 DNA sequence: TGTGCCAGCAGTGGTCCCTGGGACAGGGGGGATTATAGCAATCAGCCCCAGCATTTT. Translating it yields CASSGPWDRGDYSNQPQHF.

The chain recombines TRBV7-9 with TRBJ1-4, with 7 bases that match TRBD1. V trimming: 3 bases; J trimming: 5 bases; junction bases outside the gene matches: 3. The CDR3 is made up of 14 amino acids. Germline V lookup: CDR1 SEHNR, CDR2 FQNEAQ (reference sequence). CDR3 bases: TGTGCCAGCAGCTTGGGACAGATAAATGAAAAACTGTTTTTT. Protein sequence: CASSLGQINEKLFF.

The chain combines TRBV27 with TRBJ1-4; weak D call: TRBD1 (5 bases). This CDR3 is built from 13 residues. V lost 8 bases to trimming and J lost 7 bases, with 14 bases between them. Per the germline V gene, CDR1 is MNHEY and CDR2 is SMNVEV (reference sequence). The CDR3, as DNA: TGTGCCAGCGGAGGGGAGGTCGGTGAAAAACTGTTTTTT. Amino acids: CASGGEVGEKLFF.

This sequence joins TRBV21-1 and TRBJ1-2; TRBD1 reflects the table's D call only, with no check against the DNA. TRBV21-1 is a documented pseudogene. This CDR3 is built from 21 residues. CDR3 nucleotide sequence: TGTGCCAGCAGCAAATCCCCCTCGACTACGAAAAACAGGGATACTAACTATGGCTACACCTTC. Amino acid sequence: CASSKSPSTTKNRDTNYGYTF.

This clone was picked up one time. The chain is built from TRBV14 and TRBJ1-1; 7 bases are a match to TRBD1. Germline V gives CDR1 SGHDN, CDR2 FVKESK. The trim removed 1 base at V and 4 bases at J, leaving 6 bases unmatched. The CDR3 extends over 15 amino acids. The CDR3 sequence: CASSQGSTGTTEAFF. In nucleotides, the CDR3 is TGTGCCAGCAGCCAAGGATCGACAGGGACCACTGAAGCTTTCTTT.

This chain links TRBV5-5 with TRBJ2-3, with a weak D call TRBD2 (5 bases). Trimming left V 1 base short and J 0 bases short, with 15 bases between. The V gene's germline CDR1 is SGHKS and CDR2 YYEKEE (reference sequence). This CDR3 is built from 17 residues. CDR3 loop: CASSLLDSTVSTDTQYF. DNA for the CDR3: TGTGCCAGCAGCTTGTTGGACTCTACCGTTAGCACAGATACGCAGTATTTT.

The V and J genes are TRBV24-1 and TRBJ2-1; D is possibly TRBD2 (5 bases). Germline CDR1 and CDR2: KGHDR and SFDVKD. Trimming left V 6 bases short and J 0 bases short, with 17 bases between. This CDR3 is 17 amino acids long. Written as DNA, the CDR3 is TGTGCCACCAGTCCTTCTGGACCGGGAAGCTCCTACAATGAGCAGTTCTTC. Translated, it gives CATSPSGPGSSYNEQFF.

This rearrangement joins TRBV4-3 to TRBJ2-1; 7 nucleotides align to TRBD2. V trimming: 1 base; J trimming: 1 base; junction bases outside the gene matches: 1. The CDR3 loop spans 15 amino acids. Germline CDR1 LGHNA, CDR2 YSLEER. This chain's CDR3 is CASSQGGGSYNEQFF. CDR3 coding DNA: TGCGCCAGCAGCCAAGGCGGGGGATCCTACAATGAGCAGTTCTTC.

The rearrangement links TRBV4-1 to TRBJ1-2; no clear D. CDR3 size: 16 residues. In germline, CDR1 is MGHRA, CDR2 YSYEKL. V was cut by 3 bases and J by 3 bases, with 17 bases left in between. The CDR3 sequence is CASSHLGRPGDYGYTF. The CDR3, as DNA: TGCGCCAGCAGCCACCTCGGCCGCCCGGGTGACTATGGCTACACCTTC.

The rearrangement joins TRBV7-9 to TRBJ1-1; 8 bases match TRBD1. There are 14 residues in the CDR3. Germline CDR1 reads SEHNR; CDR2 reads FQNEAQ (reference sequence). V shed 6 bases and J 4 bases; nucleotides not matched to a gene: 7. As DNA, the CDR3 is TGTGCCAGCAGTTATACAGGGGGAAGCACTGAAGCTTTCTTT. Its translation: CASSYTGGSTEAFF. The whole variable domain, filled in from reference TRBV7-9 and TRBJ1-1, reads DTGVSQNPRHKITKRGQNVTFRCDPISEHNRLYWYRQTLGQGPEFLTYFQNEAQLEKSRLLSDRFSAERPKGSFSTLEIQRTEQGDSAMYLCASSYTGGSTEAFFGQGTRLTVV.

The rearrangement uses TRBV6-5 and TRBJ1-1, with D unresolved. Germline values: CDR1 MNHEY, CDR2 SVGAGI. This CDR3 has 15 residues. Between the trimmed V and J ends, which lost 0 bases and 1 base, there was a span of 9 bases. CDR3 in DNA: TGTGCCAGCAGTTACTCGGCCAGCGAGAACACTGAAGCTTTCTTT. It encodes CASSYSASENTEAFF.

This clone was observed a handful of times. The CDR3 loop is CASSYSILAGNSPLHF. The CDR3 nucleotides read TGTGCCAGCAGTTACTCGATATTGGCGGGGAATTCACCCCTCCACTTT. The gene calls are TRBV6-5 and TRBJ1-6; D gene unclear. Per germline, CDR1 MNHEY and CDR2 SVGAGI. The CDR3 is 16 residues long. Trimming removed 0 bases at V and 7 bases at J, with 13 bases between.

This clone has only a few counts. The chain joins TRBV11-2 to TRBJ2-1; TRBD2 is a possible D gene (6 bases). The germline gives CDR1 SGHAT, CDR2 FQNNGV. The CDR3 loop spans 16 amino acids. The V end lost 4 bases, the J end lost 5 bases, and 18 bases lay between the germline ends. The CDR3 DNA reads as TGTGCCAGCAGCTCGTTGGGCGGGATGAGGGACAATGAGCAGTTCTTC. Translation: CASSSLGGMRDNEQFF.

In this sample, this clone turned up once. CDR3 in amino acids: CASSLGRTYNSPLHF. CDR3 nucleotide sequence: TGTGCCAGCAGTTTAGGCAGAACCTATAATTCACCCCTCCACTTT. The J gene is TRBJ1-6, the V gene TRBV27, with D unclear. V was clipped by 2 bases and J by 2 bases, with 7 bases between them. The CDR3 sequence is 15 residues long. Germline-derived CDR1 and CDR2 are MNHEY and SMNVEV (reference sequence).

V and J are TRBV30 and TRBJ2-7; 9 positions agree with TRBD1. CDR3 length equals 15 residues. Germline CDR1 is GTSNPN and CDR2 is SVGIG (reference sequence). The ends lost 2 bases at V and 1 base at J; junction bases unmatched: 6. For the CDR3, the DNA is TGTGCCTGGAGTTCTCGGACAGGGGTGTCCTACGAGCAGTACTTC. It specifies CAWSSRTGVSYEQYF. Looking up the rest from reference TRBV30 and TRBJ2-7 gives the full variable domain: SQTIHQWPATLVQPVGSPLSLECTVEGTSNPNLYWYRQAAGRGLQLLFYSVGIGQISSEVPQNLSASRPQDRQFILSSKKLLLSDSGFYLCAWSSRTGVSYEQYFGPGTRLTVT.

In this sample, this clone turned up a few times. The chain employs TRBV11-2 and TRBJ1-2; 8 bases are a match to TRBD1. Germline values: CDR1 SGHAT, CDR2 FQNNGV. The CDR3 loop spans 16 amino acids. Trimming cost V 0 bases and J 4 bases; bases outside gene matches: 7. CDR3 DNA: TGTGCCAGCAGCTTAGATATTTCGACAGGGGCCTATGGCTACACCTTC. This sequence encodes CASSLDISTGAYGYTF.

This rearrangement joins TRBV27 to TRBJ2-1, with TRBD1 as a possible D gene (5 bases). Trimming left V 2 bases short and J 7 bases short, with 12 bases between. This CDR3 comprises 14 residues. In germline, CDR1 is MNHEY, CDR2 SMNVEV (reference sequence). CDR3: CASSLGAGKNEQFF. DNA of the CDR3: TGTGCCAGCAGTTTAGGCGCAGGGAAAAATGAGCAGTTCTTC.

The gene calls are TRBV19 and TRBJ1-5; D is uncertain. This CDR3 comprises 17 residues. Germline V gene lookup returns CDR1 LNHDA and CDR2 SQIVND (reference sequence). Deletions cut 0 bases from V and 0 bases from J, with 12 bases between. CDR3 protein: CASSIDQWRDSNQPQHF. The CDR3 bases are TGTGCCAGTAGTATAGATCAGTGGCGGGATAGCAATCAGCCCCAGCATTTT.

The chain is built from TRBV19 and TRBJ1-2, with 9 bases matching TRBD1. The V gene's germline CDR1 is LNHDA and CDR2 SQIVND (reference sequence). Germline trimming cut 5 bases from V and 2 bases from J; bases unmatched to any gene: 6. The CDR3 spans 15 residues. CDR3 amino acids: CASSPTGQGNYGYTF. The CDR3, as DNA: TGTGCCAGTAGTCCCACTGGACAGGGGAACTATGGCTACACCTTC.

The gene calls are TRBV14 and TRBJ2-3; possible D gene TRBD1, 5 bases. Trimming pared 4 bases from V and 11 bases from J, leaving 13 bases between. The CDR3 consists of 12 residues. Germline V lookup: CDR1 SGHDN, CDR2 FVKESK. The chain's CDR3 is CASSRTSGGQYF. CDR3 bases: TGTGCCAGCAGCCGGACATCTGGTGGGCAGTATTTT.

The rearrangement links TRBV28 to TRBJ1-3, with a tentative D call TRBD1 (5 bases). Trimming took off 7 bases at V and 4 bases at J, with 17 bases between the two ends. Germline lookup yields CDR1 MDHEN and CDR2 SYDVKM. The CDR3 contains 15 residues. DNA of the CDR3: TGTGCCAGCAAGACACCGAGACAGTCCGGAAACACCATATATTTT. Translation gives CASKTPRQSGNTIYF. The variable domain in full, with the rest retrieved from reference TRBV28 and TRBJ1-3, is DVKVTQSSRYLVKRTGEKVFLECVQDMDHENMFWYRQDPGLGLRLIYFSYDVKMKEKGDIPEGYSVSREKKERFSLILESASTNQTSMYLCASKTPRQSGNTIYFGEGSWLTVV.